This T cell receptor beta chain was obtained from a study of T cell repertoires in cytomegalovirus infection. About this clonotype: No antigen is known for it.

V dropped 6 bases and J dropped 6 bases, with 15 bases sitting between them. The CDR3 spans 13 residues. CDR1 and CDR2 from the germline V gene are KGHSH and LQKENI. MiXCR, applied by TCRdb to the reads, yields one record per CDR3 protein. Found here are over 250,000 distinct CDR3 sequences, about 20% of them singletons; the top ten hold approximately 19%. The starting material was cultured PBMCs, obtained from culture after CMV antigen stimulation. This chain links TRBV18 with TRBJ2-7; D is undetermined. This sequence was found in a human donor in good health (CMV status not recorded). Some clones in this sample may be carry-over from other donors' samples. Here the CDR3 reads CASSSLDESEQYF. The CDR3 DNA reads TGTGCCAGCTCGTCTTTGGACGAGAGCGAGCAGTACTTC.